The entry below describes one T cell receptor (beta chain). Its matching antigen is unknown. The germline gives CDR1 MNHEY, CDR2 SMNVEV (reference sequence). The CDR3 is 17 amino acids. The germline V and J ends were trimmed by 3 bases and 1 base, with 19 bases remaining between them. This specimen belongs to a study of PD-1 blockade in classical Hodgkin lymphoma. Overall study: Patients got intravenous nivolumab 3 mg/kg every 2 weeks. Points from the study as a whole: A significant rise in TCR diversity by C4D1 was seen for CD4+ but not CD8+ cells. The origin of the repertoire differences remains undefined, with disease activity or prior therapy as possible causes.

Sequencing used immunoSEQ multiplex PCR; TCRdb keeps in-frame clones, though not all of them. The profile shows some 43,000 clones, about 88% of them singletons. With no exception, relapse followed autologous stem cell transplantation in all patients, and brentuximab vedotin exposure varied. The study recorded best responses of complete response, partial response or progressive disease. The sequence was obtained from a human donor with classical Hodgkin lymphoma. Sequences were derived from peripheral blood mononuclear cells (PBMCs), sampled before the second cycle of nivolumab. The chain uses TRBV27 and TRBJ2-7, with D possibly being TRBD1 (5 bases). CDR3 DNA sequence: TGTGCCAGCAGTTTGAGAAGAGGCAGGGATTTATCCTACGAGCAGTACTTC. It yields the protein CASSLRRGRDLSYEQYF.